The 4 T cell receptor beta chains below come from one sample, sequenced in a study of sequential checkpoint blockade in melanoma (dated by TCRdb to the late 2010s). This sample's treatment or condition label indicates: randomized to nivolumab then ipilimumab (arm A) or the reverse (arm B). Library method: the immunoSEQ multiplex PCR assay. Imported from immuneACCESS, the table was reduced by TCRdb to in-frame sequences with V and J called. These copies leave out some clones; in studies compared against another copy, an unresolved V gene accounts for under half, and the cause of the remainder is not known. The sample table holds 9,000 to 13,000 clones, of which roughly three fifths were seen once. Approximately 16% of the sample is taken by the ten largest. Sample: CD8+ T cells sorted from blood (inferred from file names), taken from a patient given nivolumab and ipilimumab in sequence. These receptors were taken from a human donor with melanoma.

The chain recombines TRBV13 with TRBJ1-2; weak D call: TRBD1 (6 bases). The CDR3 loop spans 13 amino acids. V lost 1 base to trimming and J lost 8 bases, with 11 bases between them. Per germline, CDR1 PRHDT and CDR2 FYEKMQ (reference sequence). The CDR3 nucleotides read TGTGCCAGCAGCTTAGTACAGGGAAACGGCTACACCTTC. Amino acid sequence: CASSLVQGNGYTF.

The chain joins TRBV2 to TRBJ2-7; a weak D match, TRBD2 (6 bases). The CDR3 runs to 15 residues. Trimming removed 3 bases at V and 3 bases at J, with 15 bases between. Germline CDR1 is SNHLY and CDR2 is FYNNEI. In nucleotides, the CDR3 is TGTGCCAGCAGTGAGTTTTCGGGGACTCTCTACGAGCAGTACTTC. This encodes CASSEFSGTLYEQYF.

This chain links TRBV7-3 with TRBJ2-1; 13 bases agree with TRBD2. Per the germline V gene, CDR1 is SGHTA and CDR2 is FQGTGA. CDR3 length: 16 residues. V was pared by 5 bases and J by 6 bases, with 7 bases of the junction left unmatched. The CDR3 DNA sequence: TGTGCCAGCAGCGCCCGGACTAGCGGGAGTCTCAATGAGCAGTTCTTC. Protein sequence: CASSARTSGSLNEQFF.

This clone was counted a few times. The V call is TRBV7-9, the J call TRBJ1-5; D not certain. CDR3 size: 15 residues. The V gene's germline CDR1 is SEHNR and CDR2 FQNEAQ (reference sequence). Trimming removed 1 base from V and 0 bases from J, with 7 bases in between. CDR3 coding DNA: TGTGCCAGCAGCTTAGATGGCAGTAGCAATCAGCCCCAGCATTTT. Encoded protein: CASSLDGSSNQPQHF. Full variable domain (missing parts from reference TRBV7-9 and TRBJ1-5): DTGVSQNPRHKITKRGQNVTFRCDPISEHNRLYWYRQTLGQGPEFLTYFQNEAQLEKSRLLSDRFSAERPKGSFSTLEIQRTEQGDSAMYLCASSLDGSSNQPQHFGDGTRLSIL.